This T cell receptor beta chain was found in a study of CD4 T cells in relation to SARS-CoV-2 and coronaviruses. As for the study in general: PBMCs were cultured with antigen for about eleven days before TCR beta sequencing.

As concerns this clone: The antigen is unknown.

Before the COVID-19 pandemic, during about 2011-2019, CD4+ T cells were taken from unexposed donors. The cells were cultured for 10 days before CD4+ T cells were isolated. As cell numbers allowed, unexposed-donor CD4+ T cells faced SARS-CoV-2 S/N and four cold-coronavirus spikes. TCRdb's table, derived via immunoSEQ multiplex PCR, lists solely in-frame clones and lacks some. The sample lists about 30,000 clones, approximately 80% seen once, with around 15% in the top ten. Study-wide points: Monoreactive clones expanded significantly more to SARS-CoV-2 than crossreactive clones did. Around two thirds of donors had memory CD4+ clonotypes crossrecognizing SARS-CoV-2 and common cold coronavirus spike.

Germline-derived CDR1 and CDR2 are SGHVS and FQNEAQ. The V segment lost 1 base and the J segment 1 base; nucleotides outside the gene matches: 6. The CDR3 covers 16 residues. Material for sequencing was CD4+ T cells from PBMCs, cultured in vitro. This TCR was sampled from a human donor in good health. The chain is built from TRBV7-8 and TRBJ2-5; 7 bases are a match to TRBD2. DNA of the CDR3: TGTGCCAGCAGCTTAGAGCTAGCGGCGATCCAAGAGACCCAGTACTTC. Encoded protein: CASSLELAAIQETQYF.